This T cell receptor beta chain was documented in a study of identical twins. Whole-study findings and limits: Analyses based on zero insertions could be partly confounded by invariant MAIT and iNKT cells.

On this clonotype itself: Its antigen is as yet unknown.

This CDR3 is 16 amino acids long. V lost 1 base to trimming and J lost 3 bases; unmatched junction nucleotides: 3. One entry per CDR3 protein, called by TCRdb with MiXCR from the 5' RACE reads. The table shows around 250,000 distinct CDR3 sequences, with roughly 13% occurring only once. These same records also appear under a second study, on yellow fever vaccine responses in identical twins.

The specimen was memory (CD45RO+) T cells sorted from blood. This clonotype originated in a woman aged 18-29 years in good health. This rearrangement joins TRBV12-3 or TRBV12-4 to TRBJ2-2; 9 positions match TRBD1. DNA of the CDR3: TGTGCCAGCAGTTTAGAGGGGACAGGGTACACCGGGGAGCTGTTTTTT. This sequence encodes CASSLEGTGYTGELFF.